Listed below are T cell receptor beta chains from one sample, sequenced in a study of T cell responses to AZD1222 COVID-19 vaccine. Measured with immunoSEQ multiplex PCR; TCRdb has only the in-frame clones, and not every one. In the table there are around 200,000 clones, approximately 94% of which are singletons. This sample comprised peripheral blood, obtained 28 days after the second AZD1222 dose. These receptors were taken from an adult who received the AZD1222 COVID-19 vaccine. Each CDR3 is given with its conserved first and last residue. D genes are given only for firm matches. Clone size appears in some rows only: once, few, many, or a class for an expanded clone.

clone_size	v_call	d_call	j_call	cdr3_aa	cdr3_nt
NA	TRBV27	NA	TRBJ2-7	CASSLQPRLGEQYF	TGTGCCAGCAGTTTGCAACCTCGACTAGGCGAGCAGTACTTC
NA	TRBV3-1/TRBV3-2	TRBD2	TRBJ2-3	CASSQDFAGRVGADTQYF	TGTGCCAGCAGCCAAGATTTTGCTGGGAGGGTCGGGGCAGATACGCAGTATTTT
NA	TRBV6-2/TRBV6-3	TRBD1	TRBJ1-5	CASSHISGTGGYQPQHF	TGTGCCAGCAGCCATATTTCCGGGACAGGGGGCTATCAGCCCCAGCATTTT
NA	TRBV20-1	TRBD1	TRBJ1-2	CSASGTGVYGYTF	TGCAGTGCTAGTGGGACAGGCGTATATGGCTACACCTTC
NA	TRBV5-1	NA	TRBJ2-6	CASSQGGGLSGANVLTF	TGCGCCAGCAGCCAGGGGGGCGGGCTATCTGGGGCCAACGTCCTGACTTTC
NA	TRBV4-1	TRBD1	TRBJ1-2	CASSQGGTDGTSYGYTF	TGCGCCAGCAGCCAGGGGGGGACAGATGGTACGAGCTATGGCTACACCTTC
NA	TRBV6-2/TRBV6-3	NA	TRBJ2-7	CASSYGEAYEQYF	TGTGCCAGCAGTTACGGTGAAGCCTACGAGCAGTACTTC
NA	TRBV27	NA	TRBJ1-6	CASSLPPTYSPLHF	TGTGCCAGCAGTTTACCACCCACTTATTCACCCCTCCACTTT
NA	TRBV28	NA	TRBJ1-5	CASRARGRSNQPQHF	TGTGCCAGCAGGGCCAGGGGTAGGAGCAATCAGCCCCAGCATTTT
NA	TRBV6-5	NA	TRBJ2-1	CASNGNYNEQFF	TGTGCCAGCAACGGAAACTACAATGAGCAGTTCTTC
NA	TRBV7-2	TRBD1	TRBJ1-3	CASSGQGLSLSGNTIYF	TGTGCCAGCAGCGGACAGGGTTTATCTCTCTCTGGAAACACCATATATTTT
NA	TRBV2	NA	TRBJ2-7	CASSAPMRAYEQYF	TGTGCCAGCAGTGCTCCGATGAGAGCCTACGAGCAGTACTTC
NA	TRBV14	NA	TRBJ2-7	CASSPYRTANYEQYF	TGTGCCAGCAGCCCCTACCGGACCGCGAACTACGAGCAGTACTTC
NA	TRBV29-1	NA	TRBJ1-1	CSVEEGSAEAFF	TGCAGCGTTGAAGAGGGGTCAGCTGAAGCTTTCTTT
NA	TRBV28	NA	TRBJ2-7	CASSSAGFGEQYF	TGTGCCAGCAGTTCCGCGGGGTTCGGGGAGCAGTACTTC
NA	TRBV6-1	NA	TRBJ1-5	CASSEQGGGRQPQHF	TGTGCCAGCAGTGAGCAGGGTGGAGGCCGACAGCCCCAGCATTTT
once	TRBV6-5	NA	TRBJ2-3	CASSYYTGFNTDTQYF	TGTGCCAGCAGTTACTACACAGGGTTCAACACAGATACGCAGTATTTT
NA	TRBV4-3	NA	TRBJ2-1	CASSQEPPRQSYNEQFF	TGCGCCAGCAGCCAAGAGCCCCCCCGACAGTCCTACAATGAGCAGTTCTTC
NA	TRBV11-2	NA	TRBJ2-5	CASSAYERETQYF	TGTGCCAGCAGCGCCTATGAACGGGAGACCCAGTACTTC
NA	TRBV6-5	TRBD1	TRBJ1-2	CASKPRQGANYGYTF	TGTGCCAGCAAACCACGACAGGGCGCTAACTATGGCTACACCTTC